Described below is a single T cell receptor (beta chain) sequence and its context. The antigen remains undetermined. The repertoire was sequenced with immunoSEQ multiplex PCR; TCRdb's copy has only in-frame clones and lacks some. The sample has 87,000 or so clones, around nine tenths seen once. The data are from a study of OX40 agonist ivuxolimab in advanced cancers. The wider study: Patients receiving dose escalation had hepatocellular carcinoma, melanoma, renal cell or head and neck cancer.

Overall study results and limits: The study observed clonal expansion of CD4+ and CD8+ blood T cells by week 6 at 0.1 to 3.0 mg/kg.

The CDR3 extends over 13 amino acids. V lost 7 bases to trimming and J lost 5 bases; unmatched junction nucleotides: 8. Germline values: CDR1 ENHRY, CDR2 SYGVKD. The sequence was obtained from an adult with an advanced solid tumor such as melanoma, head and neck, liver or kidney cancer. This chain links TRBV10-3 with TRBJ2-7; 7 nucleotides align to TRBD2. This specimen was CD4+ or CD8+ T cells sorted from blood, taken in a trial of the OX40 agonist ivuxolimab. The CDR3 loop is CAIKASGEHEQYF. DNA of the CDR3: TGTGCCATCAAGGCTAGCGGAGAACACGAGCAGTACTTC.